The source of this T cell receptor beta chain is a study of T cells of healthy individuals. The ends lost 3 bases at V and 4 bases at J; junction bases unmatched: 3. Germline V gives CDR1 MNHEY, CDR2 SMNVEV (reference sequence). CDR3 length equals 14 residues. There are many counts of this clonotype. TCRdb reprocessed the 5' RACE reads with MiXCR, giving one entry per CDR3 protein. Altogether 45,000 to 60,000 distinct CDR3 sequences are present, roughly 15% being singletons, with the ten largest covering about 16%. This chain connects TRBV27 to TRBJ2-1, with 7 bases identical to TRBD1. This clonotype was sampled from a human donor in good health. CDR3 loop: CASSLGTEYNEQFF. CDR3 DNA: TGTGCCAGCAGTTTGGGGACAGAATACAATGAGCAGTTCTTC.